This T cell receptor beta chain derives from a study of shared T cell receptors in the human thymus. CDR1 SGHAT and CDR2 FQNNGV come from the germline V gene. The CDR3 extends over 18 amino acids. V shed 4 bases, J shed 0 bases, and the junction held 14 bases outside the gene matches. Profiled with immunoSEQ multiplex PCR; TCRdb holds only in-frame clones, not every one. This sample has hundreds of thousands of clones, with 88% found just once. This sample also appeared in a second study, on human thymus T cells. In that study: Donors were healthy Finnish infants having corrective surgery for congenital heart defects. Corrective heart surgery yielded the resections from which the thymus tissue came. V and J gene usage appeared biased in thymic and blood repertoires. Related studies noted strongly shared thymic repertoires across unrelated people.

The sequencing input was thymocytes. The rearrangement links TRBV11-2 to TRBJ2-7; TRBD1 matches 8 bases. This TCR was recovered from a boy less than two years old with a congenital heart defect. The CDR3 coding sequence is TGTGCCAGCAGCTCCGTCCGAAGGCAGGGGGCCTCCTCCTACGAGCAGTACTTC. Its translation is CASSSVRRQGASSYEQYF.